The TCR beta chain described here comes from a study of cytomegalovirus exposure and HLA in healthy donors (dated 2017 in TCRdb). Describing the broader study: In an earlier analysis of 450 to 750 of the donors, around 290 Gb of sequence data and 117 million unique TCR beta sequences from about 190 million T cells were reported. Roughly 300 gigabases of sequencing data and 75 million to 85 million unique TCR sequences made up an early release that covered fewer than 650 HLA-typed donors. Of the roughly 390 genotyped donors, 75% to 85% were placed in the genetic ancestry cluster associated with self-reported Caucasian donors. The study was designed to test whether signatures of past pathogen exposure could be identified by cataloging public T cell receptors. The study profiled the T cell repertoires of 666 subjects by immunosequencing and related them to cytomegalovirus serostatus. Besides the first cohort of approximately 670 subjects, a separate validation cohort made up of roughly 130 different subjects was used. The study combined high-throughput TCR immunosequencing, statistical association of individual TCRs with disease status, and machine learning to predict cytomegalovirus infection status. A later analysis re-examined previously published TCR beta repertoires from 500 to 700 donors and added high-resolution HLA genotyping to investigate patterns of TCR occurrence. In the later analysis, no new phenotypic data were used to find candidate immune exposures; instead, reliance was placed on TCR beta sequences and their occurrence across donors. In an earlier analysis of 550 to 700 of the donors, high-throughput TCR beta sequencing was used to judge whether each TCR beta V gene segment behaved as functional or pseudogenic. Donor age, sex, ethnicity and CMV serostatus were compiled alongside the repertoire data. In a later genetic analysis, genome-wide SNP genotypes for about three fifths of the roughly 670 donors were used, and that subset was treated as a discovery cohort. All discovery cohort repertoires had been generated on a single sequencing platform. HLA typing included class I and class II loci at four-digit resolution. The number of donors typed differed by locus, with roughly 620-630 for A, B, C, DRB1 and DQB1, roughly 520 for DQA1, 606 for DPA1, and about 450 for DPB1. Four or five DR-DQ haplotypes were handled as single units for association and clustering because linkage in the cohort was strong. Among about 410 genotyped donors of the cohort, an average of roughly 230,000 unique TCR beta nucleotide sequences was sequenced per donor, of which about 18% were non-productive.

What the authors observed across the whole study: Cytomegalovirus status was reported to be diagnosed by the classifier with high specificity and sensitivity in both the original and validation cohorts. The authors suggested that the approach could potentially be extended to other disease states and immunological phenotypes. The study listed 150 to 200 TCR beta chains as associated with cytomegalovirus. A further reported finding was that TCR beta sequences accurately predicted the HLA-A and HLA-B alleles for most subjects in the first cohort. In an earlier analysis of some 500 of the donors, most TCR beta V segments appeared in productive rearrangements about 90% or about 30% of the time, broadly matching IMGT annotations. Because the 87-base-pair reads could not distinguish some IMGT-functional V segments, including TRBV6-2 and TRBV6-3, those segments were excluded. Most TCR sequences were seen in very few donors, while some public TCRs were found in many individuals. A later genetic analysis reported fewer N-insertions in productive TCRs among donors in an Asian-associated ancestry cluster than the roughly 700-donor mean. Strong co-occurrence of HLA alleles, especially DR and DQ, made assigning TCR associations to individual alleles difficult. This cohort had only TCR beta chains sequenced, and the lack of alpha or paired-chain data limited which features could be detected. In a later analysis, TCR association rates were found to vary across HLA loci, with the most associated TCRs seen for DRB1 alleles and the fewest for HLA-C alleles. In a later analysis, most CMV-associated TCR beta chains were found to appear HLA-restricted, with HLA associations seemingly driven largely by CMV exposure. Immune exposure information for the cohort was limited to CMV serostatus. In vitro tests confirmed that a few of the cytomegalovirus-associated TCR beta chains recognize cytomegalovirus antigens. Approximately 18 rarely observed V segments, including chromosome 9 orphons, were excluded from the earlier analysis of approximately 500 of the donors because counts were too low. A later analysis found that HLA-associated TCR beta chains were more clonally expanded and had lower generation probabilities than equally common non-associated chains. In a later genetic analysis, a missense DCLRE1C variant was associated with V-gene and J-gene trimming of TCR beta chains, and the association was replicated in an independent cohort. A cluster of highly shared sequence variants was judged likely to be a technical artifact of the sequencing pipeline. Presence/absence analyses assumed roughly uniform sequencing depth across donors, an assumption that may not hold. Linkage disequilibrium might explain the correlated functional status among segregating V segments, but an unknown experimental factor could not be ruled out. A later analysis reported that several top co-occurrence clusters appeared linked to parvovirus B19, influenza, CMV and Epstein-Barr virus. Because some donors lacked HLA typing at each locus, the association tests relied only on the typed subset. A later analysis associated 17,000 or so TCR beta sequences with specific HLA alleles at a false discovery rate of 0.05.

Libraries were prepared through the immunoSEQ multiplex PCR assay. For the multiplex PCR, a mixture combining 60 forward primers for TCR Vbeta segments and 13 reverse primers for TCR Jbeta segments was used. A multiplex PCR assay on genomic DNA amplified the CDR3 region of rearranged TCR beta genes. The Illumina HiSeq System was used to sequence the amplified TCR beta libraries as 87-base-pair reads. The paper's processing steps were these. Across the 500 to 700 repertoires, a later analysis counted tens of millions of unique TCR beta chains, roughly 11 million of which were shared by at least two donors. Raw reads were error-corrected and collapsed into unique sequences with a nearest-neighbor algorithm that merged closely related sequences to remove PCR and sequencing errors. V, D and J gene segments were assigned by aligning CDR3 sequences to IMGT reference sequences. For a sequence to be retained, a match of at least six nucleotides was required to both a V gene segment and a J gene segment. A rearrangement counted as productive if the CDR3 had no stop codons and remained in frame with V and J, and every other rearrangement counted as non-productive. CDR3 was defined by IMGT convention, running from the second conserved V-encoded cysteine to the conserved J-encoded phenylalanine. In an earlier analysis of approximately 590 of the donors, sequences lacking an unambiguous match to a single V gene segment were excluded. An earlier analysis of a few hundred of the donors classified V segments as functional when productive rearrangements were above 56.7% and as segregating when the standard deviation between donors was above 5%. A statistical classification framework was developed to diagnose cytomegalovirus status using the catalog of TCR beta chain sequences. In a later analysis, V and J genes were assigned by comparing TCR nucleotide sequences against IMGT/GENE-DB human TR gene sequences. The TCRdist pipeline was used in a later analysis to assign CDR3 sequences and most-parsimonious VDJ recombination scenarios. In a later analysis, each TCR beta chain was defined by its CDR3 amino acid sequence together with its V-gene family, and reads lacking a unique V-gene family were excluded. In a later analysis, around 650 highly shared, low-generation-probability nucleotide sequences were removed to address suspected cross-contamination and a sequencing artifact. In a later analysis, a clonal expansion index for each public chain was calculated from normalized within-repertoire ranks of inferred template counts. Generation probabilities in a later analysis came from a VDJ recombination model fitted to out-of-frame rearrangements, and those results were checked against IGoR. In a later analysis, TCR-TCR, TCR-HLA and TCR-CMV co-occurrence was scored with hypergeometric tests, and a repertoire-size bias correction was applied to TCR pairs. To estimate false discovery rates, a later analysis permuted the HLA or CMV assignments 20 times. In a later analysis, co-occurring TCRs were grouped using DBSCAN, and TCRdist sequence similarity was added for clustering within HLA-allele-positive subsets. Repertoires with fewer than 30,000 or more than 120,000 public chains were left out of co-occurrence clustering, as were five repertoires with anomalous nucleotide sharing. The table comes from immuneACCESS by way of TCRdb, which keeps in-frame sequences with V and J called. Part of the clones is missing from these tables; in studies checked, under half for an unresolved V gene and the rest for unknown reasons. The DNA gave D and trimming, while V, J and clone size come from that table. The sample includes about 62,000 clones, with over 60% observed a single time. The ten largest clones add up to roughly 5.2% of the sample.

On this clone itself: The target of this receptor is not known. Per-base quality was not reported, and no clone a single base away is much larger than it.

The cohort comprised approximately 700 healthy bone marrow donors. All cohort members were sampled while nominally healthy, although unrecorded immune exposures were likely present. The donor was CMV seronegative and belonged to the group of around 350 seronegative cohort members. A peripheral blood sample was collected from each donor, and TCR beta sequencing was performed on peripheral blood mononuclear cells. Genomic DNA was extracted from the blood cell samples with the Qiagen DNeasy Blood Extraction Kit. Via the germline V gene (reference sequence), CDR1 is GTSNPN and CDR2 SVGIG. The junction shows trimming of 0 bases on V and 5 bases on J, plus 10 bases between the germline ends. From its cysteine to its phenylalanine, the CDR3 spans 13 amino acids. Only CDR3 DNA remains: 39 bases, in frame from the first base.

This receptor was obtained from a woman in her twenties or thirties in good health and CMV-seronegative. Sequenced: PBMCs. Here the chain combines TRBV30 and TRBJ2-5; the D gene is perhaps TRBD2, on 5 matching bases. In nucleotide form, the sequence is TGTGCCTGGAGTGTAGGAGGTTGGGAGACCCAGTACTTC. This yields the protein CAWSVGGWETQYF.